The entry that follows covers one T cell receptor beta chain sequence. What antigen it recognizes has not been identified. No much larger clone is present one base from it, and per-base qualities are unavailable. The donors were included in the validation cohort of around 120 subjects, a group kept apart from the approximately 690-subject first cohort. The germline V gene specifies SGHVS as CDR1 and FNYEAQ as CDR2. The CDR3 runs 14 amino acids, cysteine and phenylalanine included. Here the CDR3 DNA is all that survives: 42 bases in frame from base 1. Trimming at the junction amounts to 1 base on V and 6 bases on J, and the germline ends lie 13 bases apart. The data belong to a study of cytomegalovirus exposure and HLA in healthy donors listed by TCRdb under 2017. Concerning the study at large: A later analysis indicated that the roughly 130 validation repertoires were generated on the platform also employed for the approximately 690 repertoires of the first cohort. The aim of the study was to test whether cataloging public T cell receptors could identify signatures of past pathogen exposure. In addition to the first cohort of approximately 650 subjects, a separate validation cohort of approximately 130 different subjects was used. To predict cytomegalovirus infection status, the study brought together high-throughput TCR immunosequencing, statistical association of individual TCRs with disease status, and machine learning.

Study-wide findings and limitations: It was suggested by the authors that the approach could potentially be generalized to other disease states and immunological phenotypes. A later analysis lacked HLA typing for the validation cohort, so it scored co-occurrence in that cohort across all 110 or so repertoires. A few of the identified cytomegalovirus-associated TCR beta chains were confirmed in vitro to be specific for cytomegalovirus antigens. Most TCR sequences were seen in very few donors, while some public TCRs were found in many individuals. In both the original and validation cohorts, the classifier was reported to diagnose cytomegalovirus status with high specificity and sensitivity. In the study, about 150 TCR beta chains were listed as associated with cytomegalovirus. A later analysis found that TCRs clustered in the first cohort also tended to co-occur in the roughly 110 validation repertoires, with 94% of cluster scores above 0.

Libraries were constructed by the immunoSEQ multiplex PCR assay. On the study's bioinformatics: A statistical classification framework was built to diagnose cytomegalovirus status from the catalog of TCR beta chain sequences. TCRdb took this table from immuneACCESS and kept in-frame rearrangements with V and J called. Such tables lack part of the clones; where checked against another copy, unresolved V genes explain under half of the gap, and the rest is unexplained. The DNA was the basis for D and trimming; V, J and clone size are from that table. Here the sample has 110,000 or so clones; around 88% occur a single time. Of the sample, about 1.7% is held by the ten largest clones.

The rearranged chain carries TRBV7-6 and TRBJ2-7, with TRBD2 as a weak D call on 6 bases. The TCR sequence derives from a man between 18 and 29 years old in good health and CMV-seronegative. The source material was PBMCs. The DNA reads as follows: TGTGCCAGCAGCTTAGTTGAGGAGGGCGGCGAGCAGTACTTC. It specifies CASSLVEEGGEQYF.